This TCR beta chain was recorded in a study of molecular identifiers for immune sequencing clone quantification. Germline V gene sequence: CDR1 MNHEY, CDR2 SMNVEV (reference sequence). The CDR3 runs to 14 residues. The V end was cut by 2 bases, the J end by 6 bases, with 13 bases between. Each CDR3 protein gets one entry after TCRdb re-called the PCR reads with MiXCR. This table holds nearly 650,000 distinct CDR3 sequences, around 25% found once. The material sequenced was naive CD8+ T cells from blood, with Jurkat cell RNA spiked in. The subset is: FACS-sorted CD8+CD4-CCR7+CD45RA+ naive T cells. The chain employs TRBV27 and TRBJ1-1, with D maybe TRBD1 (5 bases). This clonotype was sampled from a human donor in good health. Some libraries in this study had Jurkat cell RNA spiked in. This CDR3 reads CASSLLGAGAEAFF. For the CDR3, the DNA is TGTGCCAGCAGTTTACTAGGGGCTGGCGCTGAAGCTTTCTTT.